The T cell receptor beta chain under discussion was sequenced for a study of blood T cell repertoires in COVID-19. Background on the study: Specimens from acute and convalescent COVID-19 originated in the United States, Italy and Spain. T cells, B-cell-depleted T cells, or PBMCs supplied cDNA or gDNA.

The germline V gene has CDR1 MNHEY and CDR2 SVGEGT. The V end lost 1 base, the J end lost 5 bases, and 6 bases lay between the germline ends. There are 13 residues in the CDR3. Authors' analysis steps: Nucleated cell number was recorded as an estimate derived from reference gene primer amplification. TCRdb keeps only in-frame clones here, not all; method: immunoSEQ multiplex PCR. That table gives V, J and clone size, and the DNA gave D and trimming. The sample yields about 130,000 clones, over 60% seen once. This chain uses TRBV6-2 or TRBV6-3 with TRBJ1-5, with D possibly TRBD1 on 5 matching bases. The sequence came from a woman between 65 and 79 years old with acute or convalescent COVID-19. Sequenced material: peripheral blood. In DNA, the CDR3 is TGTGCCAGCAGTTACTTAGGGGATCAGCCCCAGCATTTT. This encodes CASSYLGDQPQHF.